This is a list of T cell receptor beta chains from one sample in a study of blood T cell repertoires in COVID-19. Profiled with immunoSEQ multiplex PCR; TCRdb holds only in-frame clones, not every one. The table has tens of thousands of clones, 80% to 90% seen once; the top ten hold around 2.9%. Sequencing was performed on peripheral blood. The receptors here all came from a man aged 50 to 60 with COVID-19, enrolled during active disease. The CDR3 runs from the conserved cysteine through the conserved F or W. D genes are given only for firm matches. Clone size is given for some rows only: seen once, a few or many times, or a class if the clone is expanded.

CDR3 DNA,CDR3 protein,D gene,V gene,clone size,J gene
TGTGCCACCAGCAGAGATAAGTTGGCATCATCTAGCACAGATACGCAGTATTTT,CATSRDKLASSSTDTQYF,-,TRBV15,-,TRBJ2-3
TGTGCCAGCAGACGGACAGCCTCTAGCACAGATACGCAGTATTTT,CASRRTASSTDTQYF,-,TRBV6-5,-,TRBJ2-3
TGTGCCAGCAGCGACAGTTTAAATGAGCAGTTCTTC,CASSDSLNEQFF,-,TRBV9,-,TRBJ2-1
TGTGCCAGCAGTAAGGACAGAAAGCTCTCCTACGAGCAGTACTTC,CASSKDRKLSYEQYF,-,TRBV2,-,TRBJ2-7
TGTGCCAGCAGCTTCGAGGCCGGGGAGCTGTTTTTT,CASSFEAGELFF,-,TRBV5-4,-,TRBJ2-2
TGTGCCAGCAGCTTAGCTCTCCCGGGGAGCTCAACTAATGAAAAACTGTTTTTT,CASSLALPGSSTNEKLFF,-,TRBV11-2,-,TRBJ1-4
TGCGCCAGCAGCATCGGACAGGGGCCCACTGAAGCTTTCTTT,CASSIGQGPTEAFF,TRBD1,TRBV5-1,-,TRBJ1-1
TGTGCCAGTAGTTTAGGACCCCCCGGGACACCCTACGAGCAGTACTTC,CASSLGPPGTPYEQYF,-,TRBV19,-,TRBJ2-7
TGTGCCAGCAGCTCACAGGGAAACGGGGGCTACACCTTC,CASSSQGNGGYTF,-,TRBV11-2,-,TRBJ1-2
TGTGCCAGCAGCCAAGGGGGGGAAGGGACAGTTTACTACACCTTC,CASSQGGEGTVYYTF,TRBD1,TRBV3-1/TRBV3-2,-,TRBJ1-2
TGTGCCAGCAGTATCGACCAGGAGGCGGGTGAGCAGTTCTTC,CASSIDQEAGEQFF,-,TRBV6-4,-,TRBJ2-1
TGTGCCAGCAGTGAAGGGACAGGGGGCTCCTACGAGCAGTACTTC,CASSEGTGGSYEQYF,TRBD1,TRBV6-1,few,TRBJ2-7
TGCGCCAGCAGCCAAGTTGGCTTAACAGATACGCAGTATTTT,CASSQVGLTDTQYF,-,TRBV4-1,-,TRBJ2-3
TGTGCCAGCAGTGAAGCGCTAGGGGTTTGGGCCCAGCATTTT,CASSEALGVWAQHF,-,TRBV6-1,-,TRBJ1-5
TGTGCCAGCAGTCCCCGACGGGGGTCTGGAAACACCATATATTTT,CASSPRRGSGNTIYF,-,TRBV3-1/TRBV3-2,-,TRBJ1-3
TGTGCCTGGAGCATCAGGGGGTTGGGAAACACCATATATTTT,CAWSIRGLGNTIYF,TRBD1,TRBV30,-,TRBJ1-3
TGTGCCAGCAGTTCACCCTTAGCGGGGGGGGACACCGGGGAGCTGTTTTTT,CASSSPLAGGDTGELFF,TRBD2,TRBV9,once,TRBJ2-2